This TCR beta chain was sequenced in a study of T cells after yellow fever vaccination (dated by TCRdb to the late 2010s). The study in broad terms: The SMART-Seq v4 Ultra Low Input RNA kit was used to prepare libraries from fractions with low cell numbers. To track T-cell clones before and after primary and booster YFV17D yellow fever vaccination, bulk TCR alpha and beta repertoires were sequenced longitudinally. Two healthy male donors, one aged 18 to 30 and one aged 30 to 40 years, made up the cohort. Blood was drawn at multiple timepoints before and after primary and secondary immunization, with bulk PBMC replicates and cell subsets isolated.

The germline V gene specifies MDHEN as CDR1 and SYDVKM as CDR2. V loses 2 bases, J loses 2 bases, and the germline ends lie 13 bases apart. The CDR3 measures 15 amino acids from cysteine to phenylalanine. Only the CDR3 region is kept as DNA, spanning 45 bases read in frame from base 1. The treatment or condition label, as the study defines it: live attenuated yellow fever vaccine strain. A standard Ficoll-Paque protocol was used to isolate PBMCs from peripheral blood. Dynabeads CD4 and CD8 positive selection kits were used to isolate CD4 and CD8 T-cell fractions. TriZol was used to extract RNA from bulk PBMCs, from CD4 and CD8 fractions, and from dextramer-positive and dextramer-negative fractions. The full study reports these points: Most clones expanded after primary vaccination (roughly 96% of CD4 and roughly 90% of CD8) were re-detected after the booster, suggesting that broad memory maintenance occurred. The study included only two donors, which limits how far the findings can be generalized. A small share of clonotypes occurred in both CD4 and CD8 compartments, likely arising from convergent recombination. Compared with the primary T-cell response, the secondary T-cell response was faster but weaker, reaching its peak on day 5 rather than on day 15. Because abundant contaminating clonotypes from the bulk population could be contained in FACS-sorted repertoires, computational filtering was required.

Sequencing was carried out with an Illumina NovaSeq 6000. TCR cDNA was made using 5'RACE template switching, a step that added a universal primer site and unique molecular identifiers. Priming of cDNA synthesis was performed from both the TCR alpha and TCR beta constant segments. Libraries were amplified in two PCR steps, with sample barcodes and sequencing adapters added in the second step. Sequencing of libraries was done on Illumina HiSeq 2500 (2x100 bp) or NovaSeq (2x150 bp). The study's processing was this. Demultiplexing of reads and collapsing into UMI consensus sequences were performed with MIGEC, and V(D)J alignment was carried out with MiXCR. Vaccine-responding clonotypes were defined with edgeR using replicate PBMC samples, requiring FDR below 0.01 and a log2 fold change above 5 up to day 15. CD4 or CD8 identity was assigned to each bulk clonotype according to whether the clonotype was present at higher abundance in the sequenced CD4 repertoire or the sequenced CD8 repertoire. TCRdb handled the public reads itself, with Q25 trimming in fastp and clone calling in MiXCR, and kept productive beta chains. All rows with the same CDR3 protein become a single entry with the most common DNA and genes. TCRdb, not the authors, supplied the V and J calls. In this sample the table shows approximately 300,000 distinct CDR3 sequences, approximately 12% of which occur a single time. 3% to 3.5% of the sample is held by the ten biggest clonotypes.

A note on this clonotype: Its antigen has not been determined. The sample holds no much larger clone one base away, and base qualities are not on file.

Recombination linked TRBV28 to TRBJ2-7; perhaps TRBD2 is the D gene, with 5 bases matching. The receptor was isolated from a man aged 18 to 29 who received the YFV17D yellow fever vaccine. The material was CD4+ T cells sorted from PBMCs, obtained 45 days after the yellow fever booster vaccination. The CDR3: CASSLIGIPPYEQYF. The DNA is TGTGCCAGCAGTTTAATCGGGATCCCACCCTACGAGCAGTACTTC.